This TCR beta chain was captured by sequencing in a study of tumor-infiltrating lymphocytes in primary liver carcinoma. Across the study: Productive TCRbeta reads per sample were roughly 3.5 to 8 million, not differing by tissue.

Synthesis of TCR beta cDNA was carried out from about 540 ng total RNA with a constant-region primer. The TCR beta library was amplified through three nested multiplex PCR rounds in a modified ARM-PCR procedure. A C-beta reverse primer was combined with TRBV1-TRBV30 forward primers in the first two PCR rounds, and each round had around 10 cycles. TCRdb ran MiXCR on the multiplex PCR reads and lists one entry per CDR3 protein. The table includes fewer than 350,000 distinct CDR3 sequences, 65% detected once. On this clonotype itself: The antigen remains unidentified.

The study extracted blood RNA from unsorted whole blood and also extracted germline DNA. Per germline, CDR1 SGHDN and CDR2 FVKESK. The CDR3 extends over 15 amino acids. General study findings and limits: Between tumor regions, pairs overlapped more than tumor-adjacent and tumor-blood pairs did.

The sequence was obtained from a man aged 35-49 years with primary liver carcinoma and hepatitis B virus infection. Sequences were obtained from peripheral blood. The chain links TRBV14 to TRBJ2-7; TRBD1 or TRBD2 may be the D gene (5 bases each). CDR3 protein: CVSSQLFGTSYEQYV. Here the CDR3 DNA reads TGTGTCAGCAGCCAATTATTCGGGACCTCCTACGAGCAGTACGTC.